A single T cell receptor (beta chain) is shown here with its context. Sequencing used immunoSEQ multiplex PCR; TCRdb keeps in-frame clones, though not all of them. The table shows approximately 350,000 clones, with around 89% occurring only once. This entry belongs to a study of blood T cell repertoires in COVID-19. Study background: Nucleic acid was either cDNA or gDNA, and it came from T cells, B-cell-depleted T cells, or PBMCs.

The V end lost 1 base, the J end lost 0 bases, and 5 bases lay between the germline ends. Germline V gene data show CDR1 as SGHTA and CDR2 as FQGNSA. The CDR3 has 14 amino acids. This clonotype originated in a woman aged 25-40 years with COVID-19, enrolled during active disease. The source material was peripheral blood. The chain has TRBV7-2 and TRBJ2-3; D is unclear. As DNA, the CDR3 is TGTGCCAGCAGCTTAGTGCGGAGCACAGATACGCAGTATTTT. It codes for CASSLVRSTDTQYF. Based on the CDR3 plus reference TRBV7-2 and TRBJ2-3, the full variable domain is GAGVSQSPSNKVTEKGKDVELRCDPISGHTALYWYRQSLGQGLEFLIYFQGNSAPDKSGLPSDRFSAERTGGSVSTLTIQRTQQEDSAVYLCASSLVRSTDTQYFGPGTRLTVL.